The clone carrying this TCR beta chain was picked up many times. What it binds is not known. This specimen belongs to a study of CD8 T cells in ankylosing spondylitis. This CDR3 contains 15 residues. V was trimmed by 6 bases and J by 1 base, leaving 14 bases between them. Study-level points and caveats: Ankylosing spondylitis blood appeared to carry a characteristic TCR beta motif of roughly 8 highly homologous variants. Peripheral blood samples showed relatively rare disease-linked clones, and these clones were CD8+.

Libraries of TCR beta came from quantitative 5'-RACE with molecular barcodes. Using its own MiXCR run on the 5' RACE reads, TCRdb lists one record per CDR3 protein. The sample includes roughly 470,000 distinct CDR3 sequences, about 24% of them seen just once. This clonotype was sampled from a male donor with ankylosing spondylitis. This chain joins TRBV12-3 or TRBV12-4 and TRBJ2-3; D is perhaps TRBD2 (7 bases). Sequenced input: blood, either unsorted or a sorted T cell fraction (not recorded which). In nucleotides, the CDR3 is TGTGCCAGCAGCCCGGGGGGCCGCGGCACAGATACGCAGTATTTT. Translation gives CASSPGGRGTDTQYF.